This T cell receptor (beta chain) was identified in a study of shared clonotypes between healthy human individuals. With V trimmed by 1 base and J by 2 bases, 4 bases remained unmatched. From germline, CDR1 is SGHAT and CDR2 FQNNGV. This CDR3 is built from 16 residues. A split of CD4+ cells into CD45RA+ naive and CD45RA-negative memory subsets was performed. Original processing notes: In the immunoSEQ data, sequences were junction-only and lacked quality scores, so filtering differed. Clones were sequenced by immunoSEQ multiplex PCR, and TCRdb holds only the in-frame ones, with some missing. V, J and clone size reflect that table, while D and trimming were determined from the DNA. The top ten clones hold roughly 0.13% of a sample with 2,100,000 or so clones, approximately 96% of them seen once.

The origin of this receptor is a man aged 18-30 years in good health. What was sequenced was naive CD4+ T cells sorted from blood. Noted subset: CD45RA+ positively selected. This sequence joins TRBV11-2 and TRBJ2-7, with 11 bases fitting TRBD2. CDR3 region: CASSLAASGRPYEQYF. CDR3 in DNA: TGTGCCAGCAGCTTAGCAGCTAGCGGGAGGCCCTACGAGCAGTACTTC.